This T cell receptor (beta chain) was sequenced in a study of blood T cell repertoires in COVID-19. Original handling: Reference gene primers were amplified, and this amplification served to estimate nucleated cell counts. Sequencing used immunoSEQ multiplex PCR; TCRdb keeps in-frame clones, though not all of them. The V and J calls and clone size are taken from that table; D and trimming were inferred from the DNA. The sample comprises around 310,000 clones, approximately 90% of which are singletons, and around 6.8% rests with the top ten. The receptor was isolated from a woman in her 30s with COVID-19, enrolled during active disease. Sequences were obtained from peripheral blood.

The CDR3 loop is CAISKGQGSANEKLFF. DNA of the CDR3: TGTGCCATCAGTAAGGGACAGGGTTCAGCTAATGAAAAACTGTTTTTT. This chain connects TRBV10-3 to TRBJ1-4; 9 positions agree with TRBD1. V dropped 5 bases and J dropped 3; count of bases not matched to a gene: 7. There are 16 residues in the CDR3. CDR1 is ENHRY, CDR2 SYGVKD, per germline.